The clone carrying this T cell receptor beta chain appeared once. The data stem from a study of T cell responses to AZD1222 COVID-19 vaccine. The CDR3 covers 15 residues. V gave up 0 bases and J gave up 0 bases, with 10 bases separating them. Germline lookup yields CDR1 SGHRS and CDR2 YFSETQ. The data were produced by immunoSEQ multiplex PCR, yet TCRdb's version contains in-frame clones alone and is incomplete. Among some 200,000 clones, approximately 90% were seen once, and the ten largest hold roughly 0.99%. This receptor was identified in an adult in good health. This chain uses TRBV5-1 with TRBJ2-7; no firm D call. Sequencing was performed on peripheral blood, taken on day 0 of AZD1222 vaccination. CDR3: CASSLAVTSSYEQYF. Written as DNA, the CDR3 is TGCGCCAGCAGCTTGGCGGTAACCTCCTCCTACGAGCAGTACTTC.